This T cell receptor (beta chain) was captured by sequencing in a study of blood T cell repertoires in COVID-19. Study at large: T cells, B-cell-depleted T cells, or PBMCs provided the cDNA or gDNA that served as material.

Enrollees, roughly 18 to 89 years old, lived in approximately 25 US areas. Cohort placement rested on clinical history that participants reported themselves. CDR3 length: 13 residues. Trimming left V 4 bases short and J 6 bases short, with 16 bases between. Per the germline V gene, CDR1 is SQVTM and CDR2 is ANQGSEA. As processed by the authors: It was from reference gene primer amplification that nucleated cell counts were estimated. Profiled with immunoSEQ multiplex PCR; TCRdb holds only in-frame clones, not every one. V and J calls and clone size are given by that table; D and trimming were obtained from the DNA. The sample shows 200,000 to 250,000 clones, about 90% of them seen only once.

The receptor was isolated from a woman aged 30 to 39 who had been exposed to COVID-19. The sequenced material came from PBMCs or T cells enriched from blood (not recorded which). The chain is built from TRBV29-1 and TRBJ2-7; weak D call: TRBD2 (6 bases). The CDR3 DNA follows: TGCAGCGTTGCTTACGGGAGCTGGGGCGAGCAGTACTTC. This sequence encodes CSVAYGSWGEQYF.